This is a list of T cell receptor beta chains from one sample in a study of blood T cell repertoires in COVID-19. Measured with immunoSEQ multiplex PCR; TCRdb has only the in-frame clones, and not every one. The top ten hold under 15% of the sample, which has 250,000 to 350,000 clones, approximately 90% seen once. Sequencing was done on a sample of peripheral blood. These receptor sequences come from a woman in her fifties or sixties with acute or convalescent COVID-19. Each CDR3 is given without its conserved first and last residue. The D gene is left open where the match is weak.

V gene,D gene,J gene,CDR3 protein
TRBV6-5,.,TRBJ2-7,ASSNGQGEQY
TRBV6-5,.,TRBJ2-7,ASYATALYEQY
TRBV12-3/TRBV12-4,.,TRBJ1-5,ASSSNSNQPQH
TRBV7-9,.,TRBJ2-2,ASRKQDTNTGELF
TRBV7-2,.,TRBJ2-2,ASSLAGTNTGELF
TRBV24-1,TRBD1,TRBJ1-2,ATRGTGSVGGYT
TRBV19,TRBD2,TRBJ2-1,ASSIARLASYNEQF
TRBV9,.,TRBJ2-7,ASSVGGGEQY
TRBV19,TRBD1,TRBJ1-2,ASRLGQGAYGYT
TRBV28,.,TRBJ1-6,ASSLHLGGNSPLH
TRBV3-1/TRBV3-2,TRBD2,TRBJ2-5,ASSHSPMGGRETQY
TRBV24-1,TRBD1,TRBJ2-1,ATSDRTGGIINEQF
TRBV6-2/TRBV6-3,.,TRBJ2-1,ASSSDSFYNEQF
TRBV6-5,.,TRBJ2-7,ASRPPGLPYEQY
TRBV10-3,.,TRBJ1-4,AISETGNRDEKLF
TRBV30,TRBD1,TRBJ2-7,AWSDGTVGEQY
TRBV4-2,.,TRBJ2-1,ASSRLGVLF